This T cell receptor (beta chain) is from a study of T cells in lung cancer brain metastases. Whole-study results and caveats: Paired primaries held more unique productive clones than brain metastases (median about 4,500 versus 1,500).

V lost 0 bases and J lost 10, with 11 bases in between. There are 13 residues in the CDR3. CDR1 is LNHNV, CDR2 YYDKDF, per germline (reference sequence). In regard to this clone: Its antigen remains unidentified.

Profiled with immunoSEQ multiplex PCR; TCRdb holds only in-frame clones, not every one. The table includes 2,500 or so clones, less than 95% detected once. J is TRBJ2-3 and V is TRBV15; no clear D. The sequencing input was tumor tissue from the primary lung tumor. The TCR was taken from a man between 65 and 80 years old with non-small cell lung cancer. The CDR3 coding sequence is TGTGCCACCAGCAGAGATCGGGCTTTCGCGCAGTATTTT. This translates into CATSRDRAFAQYF.